The clone carrying this TCR beta chain was found many times. Its antigen remains unidentified. Trimming pared 0 bases from V and 14 bases from J, leaving 14 bases between. The V gene's germline CDR1 is SQVTM and CDR2 ANQGSEA. The CDR3 is 12 amino acids. This sample was taken from a study of response to subunit inactivated influenza vaccine. Study-level findings and limits: Few new T cells, the authors suggested, are recruited by each seasonal influenza vaccination.

In TCRdb, the RT-PCR reads were re-called with MiXCR into one record per CDR3 protein. The profile shows hundreds of thousands of distinct CDR3 sequences, approximately 16% of them singletons. The sequence derives from a man aged 45-69 years who received an inactivated influenza vaccine. V and J are TRBV29-1 and TRBJ2-1; D is undetermined. The sequencing used CD4+ T cells sorted from PBMCs, collected roughly 24 months after vaccination. CDR3 amino acids: CSVEDLIVSKFF. The CDR3 bases are TGCAGCGTTGAAGATCTGATAGTTTCAAAGTTCTTC.